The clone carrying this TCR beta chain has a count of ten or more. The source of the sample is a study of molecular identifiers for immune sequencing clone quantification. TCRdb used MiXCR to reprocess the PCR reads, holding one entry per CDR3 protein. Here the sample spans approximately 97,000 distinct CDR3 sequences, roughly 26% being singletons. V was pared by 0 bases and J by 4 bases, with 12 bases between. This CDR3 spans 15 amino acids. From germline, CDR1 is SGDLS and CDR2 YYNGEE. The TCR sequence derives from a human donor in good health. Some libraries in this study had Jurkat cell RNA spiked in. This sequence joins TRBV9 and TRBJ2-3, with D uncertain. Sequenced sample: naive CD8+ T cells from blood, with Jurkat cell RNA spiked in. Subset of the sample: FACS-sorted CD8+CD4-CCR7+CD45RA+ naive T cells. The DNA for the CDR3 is TGTGCCAGCAGCGTAGCTACCACAGAATCAGATACGCAGTATTTT. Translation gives CASSVATTESDTQYF.